The 13 T cell receptor beta chains listed next were all sequenced from one sample in a study of control samples from healthy donors and cancer patients. Sequenced by immunoSEQ multiplex PCR; TCRdb stores in-frame clones only, minus some. The sample lists 97,000 or so clones, 92% occurring once. The sample comprised blood. The receptors originated from a woman aged 18 to 35 in good health.

The CDR3 here is CASRALSDRLYPYEQYF. The CDR3 DNA follows: TGTGCCAGCAGGGCGCTCTCGGACAGACTTTACCCCTACGAGCAGTACTTC. V and J are TRBV2 and TRBJ2-7, with D possibly TRBD1 on 6 matching bases. The CDR3 contains 17 residues. Trimming pared 6 bases from V and 2 bases from J, leaving 23 bases between. Germline CDR1 reads SNHLY; CDR2 reads FYNNEI. Drawing the rest from reference TRBV2 and TRBJ2-7, the complete variable domain is EPEVTQTPSHQVTQMGQEVILRCVPISNHLYFYWYRQILGQKVEFLVSFYNNEISEKSEIFDDQFSVERPDGSNFTLKIRSTKLEDSAMYFCASRALSDRLYPYEQYFGPGTRLTVT.

In DNA, the CDR3 is TGTGCCAGCAGCTACAGGGGCGTCGGCACAGATACGCAGTATTTT. Translated: CASSYRGVGTDTQYF. This chain uses TRBV5-5 with TRBJ2-3; 7 bases agree with TRBD1. V dropped 3 bases and J dropped 1; count of bases not matched to a gene: 5. The CDR3 contains 15 residues. CDR1 is SGHKS and CDR2 is YYEKEE in the germline V gene (reference sequence).

The V call is TRBV18, the J call TRBJ2-1; unclear D gene. CDR1 is KGHSH and CDR2 is LQKENI in the germline V gene. This CDR3 has 14 residues. Trimming pared 4 bases from V and 3 bases from J, leaving 10 bases between. CDR3 loop: CASSLVGIYNEQFF. The CDR3 DNA reads TGTGCCAGCTCACTGGTCGGAATCTACAATGAGCAGTTCTTC. Based on the CDR3 plus reference TRBV18 and TRBJ2-1, the full variable domain is NAGVMQNPRHLVRRRGQEARLRCSPMKGHSHVYWYRQLPEEGLKFMVYLQKENIIDESGMPKERFSAEFPKEGPSILRIQQVVRGDSAAYFCASSLVGIYNEQFFGPGTRLTVL.

V usage is TRBV5-1 and J usage is TRBJ1-2, with 7 bases lining up with TRBD1. CDR3 length: 15 amino acids. CDR1 SGHRS and CDR2 YFSETQ come from the germline V gene. V trimming: 0 bases; J trimming: 0 bases; junction bases outside the gene matches: 2. CDR3 bases: TGCGCCAGCAGCTTGGCCGGGACAGCTAACTATGGCTACACCTTC. It encodes CASSLAGTANYGYTF.

The chain employs TRBV7-9 and TRBJ2-7, with 10 positions matching TRBD2. CDR3 size: 16 residues. From germline, CDR1 is SEHNR and CDR2 FQNEAQ (reference sequence). Trimming at V came to 6 bases and at J to 4 bases, leaving 12 bases not matched to a gene. The CDR3: CASSGASGSIPYEQYF. CDR3 coding DNA: TGTGCCAGCAGTGGTGCTAGCGGGAGTATACCGTACGAGCAGTACTTC.

The CDR3 nucleotides read TGTGCCACCTCTGATACAACTAATGAAAAACTGTTTTTT. Translation gives CATSDTTNEKLFF. The chain is built from TRBV6-5 and TRBJ1-4; no reliable D call. Trimming took 10 bases from V and 0 from J, leaving 9 bases between them. Germline V lookup: CDR1 MNHEY, CDR2 SVGAGI. The CDR3 sequence is 13 residues long.

The chain recombines TRBV12-5 with TRBJ2-7; 11 positions match TRBD2. The germline V gene encodes CDR1 LGHNT and CDR2 FRNRAP. V lost 3 bases and J lost 2; bases outside the gene matches: 3. This CDR3 is built from 15 residues. This CDR3 reads CASGFIAGGPYEQYF. The CDR3 DNA is TGTGCTAGTGGTTTCATAGCGGGAGGGCCCTACGAGCAGTACTTC.

This clone turned up a few times. CDR3 loop: CASSPWDTTYEQYF. The CDR3 DNA follows: TGTGCCAGCAGCCCTTGGGACACCACCTACGAGCAGTACTTC. J is TRBJ2-7 and V is TRBV7-9, with D perhaps TRBD1 (6 bases). Germline CDR1 and CDR2: SEHNR and FQNEAQ (reference sequence). The CDR3 has 14 residues. V lost 5 bases and J lost 2, with 13 bases in between.

The CDR3 DNA reads as TGTGCCAGCAGCCAAGGCGCACCACAGGATCAGCCCCAGCATTTT. Its translation: CASSQGAPQDQPQHF. The rearrangement joins TRBV21-1 to TRBJ1-5; TRBD1 was called by the table and not checked on the DNA. TRBV21-1 is described as a pseudogene. There are 15 residues in the CDR3.

The chain joins TRBV6-4 to TRBJ1-4; no reliable D call. V was shortened by 3 bases and J by 4 bases, with 15 bases between the two germline ends. Per germline, CDR1 MRHNA and CDR2 SNTAGT. The CDR3 is made up of 16 amino acids. DNA of the CDR3: TGTGCCAGCAGTGATAGGTGTAGACCGAATAATGAAAAACTGTTTTTT. Amino acids: CASSDRCRPNNEKLFF.

The chain employs TRBV12-3 or TRBV12-4 and TRBJ1-5; D ambiguous. V was cut by 6 bases and J by 9 bases, with 9 bases left in between. The CDR3 sequence is 11 residues long. The CDR3 DNA reads TGTGCCAGCAGCCCACCCGGGCCCCAGCATTTT. The encoded protein is CASSPPGPQHF.

V gene TRBV5-1 combines with J gene TRBJ1-1; D is perhaps TRBD1 (5 bases). The V end was cut by 4 bases, the J end by 5 bases, with 18 bases between. Germline CDR1 reads SGHRS; CDR2 reads YFSETQ. This CDR3 has 15 residues. CDR3 coding DNA: TGCGCCAGCAGCCCGCCGCGGGAGGGGCGAACTGAAGCTTTCTTT. It yields the protein CASSPPREGRTEAFF.

This rearrangement joins TRBV5-1 to TRBJ2-5; 9 bases are shared with TRBD1. V lost 6 bases, J lost 4 bases, and 4 bases stayed unmatched. This CDR3 spans 13 amino acids. The V gene's germline CDR1 is SGHRS and CDR2 YFSETQ. This CDR3 reads CASNGQGLETQYF. The CDR3 DNA reads TGCGCCAGCAACGGACAGGGGCTAGAGACCCAGTACTTC.